This entry concerns a single T cell receptor (beta chain). Antigen unknown. Produced via immunoSEQ multiplex PCR; TCRdb's table is partial and in-frame only. The data contain about 200,000 clones, roughly 80% of them singletons. The entry originates in a study of cytomegalovirus exposure and HLA in healthy donors. The V gene end was trimmed by 5 bases and the J gene end by 2 bases; junction bases not matched to a gene: 7. This CDR3 spans 17 amino acids. Germline-derived CDR1 and CDR2 are SGHVS and FQNEAQ. Regarding the study as a whole: In vitro experiments confirmed that three CMV-associated chains were specific for CMV antigens. Within the 100 to 150 validation repertoires, first-cohort TCR clusters tended to co-occur, according to a later analysis. Most sequenced TCRs were rare (though some public TCRs occurred in many donors).

The TCR was taken from a woman under 30 in good health and CMV-seronegative. Sequencing was done on a sample of PBMCs. The chain employs TRBV7-8 and TRBJ2-5; 14 bases align to TRBD2. As DNA, the CDR3 is TGTGCCAGCAGCCCCCGACTAGCGGGAGGGAGGCAAGAGACCCAGTACTTC. It specifies CASSPRLAGGRQETQYF.